This passage covers 25 T cell receptor beta chains from one sample sequenced in a study of T cells after yellow fever vaccination. In TCRdb, the 5' RACE reads were re-called with MiXCR into one record per CDR3 protein. This table holds roughly 150,000 distinct CDR3 sequences, more than 5.5% found once. The specimen comprised CD4+ T cells sorted from PBMCs, sampled 4 to 6 days after the first yellow fever vaccination. These receptors were obtained from a man in his late teens or twenties who received the YFV17D yellow fever vaccine.

This clonotype has at least ten counts. V usage is TRBV5-1 and J usage is TRBJ2-6; TRBD1 might be the D (6 bases). Germline V lookup: CDR1 SGHRS, CDR2 YFSETQ. This CDR3 region has 16 residues. With 0 bases removed from V and 2 bases from J, the gap between germline ends came to 9 bases. CDR3 nucleotides: TGCGCCAGCAGCTTGGATGGGGGCGCTGGGGCCAACGTCCTGACTTTC. It encodes CASSLDGGAGANVLTF.

This clonotype was seen at least ten times. The J gene is TRBJ1-2, the V gene TRBV20-1; D is undetermined. The CDR3 consists of 10 residues. V lost 6 bases and J lost 6, with 8 bases in between. Germline V gene data show CDR1 as DFQATT and CDR2 as SNEGSKA (reference sequence). The CDR3 DNA reads TGCAGTGCCACAGAGAATGGCTACACCTTC. Its protein is CSATENGYTF.

This clonotype was observed many times. The chain employs TRBV5-6 and TRBJ2-7, with a possible D match to TRBD1 (5 bases). Germline V gives CDR1 SGHDT, CDR2 YYEEEE. The CDR3 spans 11 residues. V was pared by 0 bases and J by 8 bases, with 6 bases between. The CDR3 sequence is CASSLDRKQYF. CDR3 in DNA: TGTGCCAGCAGCTTGGACAGGAAGCAGTACTTC. Based on the CDR3 plus reference TRBV5-6 and TRBJ2-7, the full variable domain is DAGVTQSPTHLIKTRGQQVTLRCSPKSGHDTVSWYQQALGQGPQFIFQYYEEEERQRGNFPDRFSGHQFPNYSSELNVNALLLGDSALYLCASSLDRKQYFGPGTRLTVT.

The CDR3: CASSLKAGRQYV. The CDR3 DNA reads as TGTGCCAGCAGCCTAAAAGCCGGGCGGCAGTACGTC. This sequence joins TRBV3-1 and TRBJ2-7; no clear D gene. Germline V CDR1 and CDR2: LGHDT, YNNKEL (reference sequence). V dropped 4 bases and J dropped 9 bases, with 13 bases sitting between them. The CDR3 sequence is 12 residues long.

This clonotype turned up a few times. This sequence joins TRBV5-1 and TRBJ2-3; perhaps TRBD2 as D (5 bases). The germline V gene encodes CDR1 SGHRS and CDR2 YFSETQ. This CDR3 comprises 14 residues. V was trimmed by 4 bases and J by 6 bases, leaving 15 bases between them. The CDR3 DNA reads as TGCGCCAGCAGCACGGACGGAGGCCCCGATACGCAGTATTTT. Protein sequence: CASSTDGGPDTQYF. The entire variable domain, with the rest obtained from reference TRBV5-1 and TRBJ2-3, is as follows: KAGVTQTPRYLIKTRGQQVTLSCSPISGHRSVSWYQQTPGQGLQFLFEYFSETQRNKGNFPGRFSGRQFSNSRSEMNVSTLELGDSALYLCASSTDGGPDTQYFGPGTRLTVL.

This clonotype was picked up many times. This chain connects TRBV20-1 to TRBJ2-3; 12 bases align to TRBD2. CDR3 length equals 16 residues. The trim removed 1 base at V and 3 bases at J, leaving 5 bases unmatched. CDR1 and CDR2 from the germline V gene are DFQATT and SNEGSKA (reference sequence). CDR3 region: CSARVLAGGATDTQYF. DNA of the CDR3: TGCAGTGCTAGAGTGCTAGCGGGGGGGGCGACAGATACGCAGTATTTT.

This chain links TRBV27 with TRBJ2-5; D is undetermined. V lost 2 bases and J 5 bases, leaving 15 bases between the germline ends. Germline V CDR1 and CDR2: MNHEY, SMNVEV (reference sequence). This CDR3 comprises 15 residues. The CDR3, as DNA: TGTGCCAGCAGTTTAGGCAGTGGTCGTGAGGAGACCCAGTACTTC. It translates to CASSLGSGREETQYF.

This clonotype was counted at least ten times. The chain employs TRBV6-5 and TRBJ1-4, with D uncertain. Looked up from germline, CDR1 is MNHEY and CDR2 is SVGAGI. The CDR3 is 15 residues long. V was clipped by 0 bases and J by 7 bases, with 12 bases between them. The CDR3 region is CASSYSRGYAEKLFF. The CDR3 coding sequence is TGTGCCAGCAGTTACTCGCGTGGGTACGCTGAAAAACTGTTTTTT.

This clonotype was picked up a small number of times. The genes are TRBV11-3 and TRBJ2-2, with TRBD2 identical over 7 bases. Germline-derived CDR1 and CDR2 are SGHNT and YENEEA. The CDR3 consists of 16 residues. The V segment lost 0 bases and the J segment 4 bases; nucleotides outside the gene matches: 5. CDR3 in DNA: TGTGCCAGCAGCTTAGATTTGGGGGGGAGCACCGGGGAGCTGTTTTTT. This codes for CASSLDLGGSTGELFF. The full variable domain, completed using reference TRBV11-3 and TRBJ2-2, is EAGVVQSPRYKIIEKKQPVAFWCNPISGHNTLYWYLQNLGQGPELLIRYENEEAVDDSQLPKDRFSAERLKGVDSTLKIQPAELGDSAVYLCASSLDLGGSTGELFFGEGSRLTVL.

This clonotype occurred many times. The rearrangement links TRBV7-2 to TRBJ2-5, with D possibly TRBD2 on 6 matching bases. The germline gives CDR1 SGHTA, CDR2 FQGNSA. The CDR3 length is 15 residues. V lost 8 bases, J lost 3 bases, and 19 bases lay in between. CDR3 loop: CASSFNWGGEETQYF. The CDR3 nucleotides read TGTGCCAGCTCCTTTAACTGGGGCGGGGAAGAGACCCAGTACTTC.

The V and J genes are TRBV10-3 and TRBJ1-3; 7 positions agree with TRBD1. Per germline, CDR1 ENHRY and CDR2 SYGVKD. This CDR3 is 17 amino acids long. The V gene end was trimmed by 4 bases and the J gene end by 4 bases; junction bases not matched to a gene: 13. The CDR3 here is CAISGPTGKQPGNTIYF. The CDR3 DNA reads as TGTGCCATCAGTGGACCGACAGGGAAACAACCGGGAAACACCATATATTTT.

This clonotype was observed at least ten times. The chain recombines TRBV7-2 with TRBJ1-5, with D possibly matching TRBD1 (5 bases). Looked up from germline, CDR1 is SGHTA and CDR2 is FQGNSA. Trimming cost V 3 bases and J 6 bases, with 18 bases left between them. The CDR3 covers 16 residues. CDR3 amino acids: CASSFGKGMGAQPQHF. The CDR3 DNA is TGTGCCAGCAGCTTCGGTAAGGGGATGGGCGCTCAGCCCCAGCATTTT.

This clonotype was detected ten times or more. The rearrangement links TRBV6-1 to TRBJ1-6, with TRBD1 matching 7 bases. The CDR3 loop spans 15 amino acids. Trimming removed 2 bases from V and 6 bases from J; junction bases left unmatched: 4. Germline V gene lookup returns CDR1 MNHNS and CDR2 SASEGT. CDR3 nucleotides: TGTGCCAGCAGTGAACACTCAGGGGGTAATTCACCCCTCCACTTT. Its translation is CASSEHSGGNSPLHF.

This clonotype was seen a few times. The chain uses TRBV15 and TRBJ1-1; D gene uncertain. Germline V gene lookup returns CDR1 LNHNV and CDR2 YYDKDF (reference sequence). V was trimmed by 0 bases and J by 1 base, leaving 6 bases between them. This CDR3 comprises 14 residues. Here the CDR3 reads CATSRDPGNTEAFF. As DNA, the CDR3 is TGTGCCACCAGCAGAGATCCGGGGAACACTGAAGCTTTCTTT.

The V and J genes are TRBV18 and TRBJ2-1; 7 bases line up with TRBD2. CDR1 is KGHSH and CDR2 is LQKENI in the germline V gene. Trimming cost V 3 bases and J 12 bases; bases outside gene matches: 11. The CDR3 consists of 14 residues. CDR3 coding DNA: TGTGCCAGCTCACCCCGAGACGGGCGCGGGGGGCAGTTCTTC. Protein sequence: CASSPRDGRGGQFF.

The V call is TRBV21-1, the J call TRBJ2-3; the D segment call TRBD2 is taken from the table without a DNA check. TRBV21-1 has pseudogene status. The CDR3 spans 17 residues. In nucleotides, the CDR3 is TGTGCCTCGAAGGGGCTAGCGGGGGGACCTAGCACAGATACGCAGTATTTT. Its protein is CASKGLAGGPSTDTQYF.

This clonotype occurred many times. This CDR3 is CASSRESARNTEAFF. The CDR3 coding sequence is TGCGCCAGCAGCCGGGAGTCTGCACGGAACACTGAAGCTTTCTTT. The chain employs TRBV4-1 and TRBJ1-1; D unresolved. This CDR3 has 15 residues. The germline V gene encodes CDR1 MGHRA and CDR2 YSYEKL. Deletions cut 4 bases from V and 1 base from J, with 13 bases between.

There are many counts of this clonotype. The V and J genes are TRBV20-1 and TRBJ1-1; D remains ambiguous. This CDR3 spans 13 amino acids. Germline assignment: CDR1 DFQATT and CDR2 SNEGSKA (reference sequence). V was pared by 3 bases and J by 1 base, with 9 bases between. The CDR3 DNA reads as TGCAGTGCTAGCCCCGACACGAACACTGAAGCTTTCTTT. It specifies CSASPDTNTEAFF.

This clonotype was picked up many times. The chain couples TRBV5-1 to TRBJ1-1; no definite D call. The CDR3 extends over 13 amino acids. The V and J ends lost 3 bases and 7 bases respectively, with 13 bases between them. Germline V gene lookup returns CDR1 SGHRS and CDR2 YFSETQ. The CDR3 loop reads CASSSPGSIEAFF. The CDR3 region has the DNA TGCGCCAGCAGCTCTCCGGGGAGCATTGAAGCTTTCTTT. The whole variable domain, filled in from reference TRBV5-1 and TRBJ1-1, reads KAGVTQTPRYLIKTRGQQVTLSCSPISGHRSVSWYQQTPGQGLQFLFEYFSETQRNKGNFPGRFSGRQFSNSRSEMNVSTLELGDSALYLCASSSPGSIEAFFGQGTRLTVV.

In this sample, this clonotype turned up many times. The CDR3 DNA reads TGTGCCAGCAGTACTCTAGCGTGGAGCTCCTATAATTCACCCCTCCACTTT. Its protein product is CASSTLAWSSYNSPLHF. This chain connects TRBV28 to TRBJ1-6; D ambiguous. This CDR3 region has 17 residues. V gave up 5 bases and J gave up 0 bases, with 14 bases separating them. From germline, CDR1 is MDHEN and CDR2 SYDVKM.

The CDR3 spells CASSLVTGRGGSPLHF. The CDR3 DNA sequence: TGCGCCAGCAGCTTGGTGACGGGCAGGGGGGGGTCACCCCTCCACTTT. J is TRBJ1-6 and V is TRBV5-1; TRBD1 aligns across 7 bases. Losses at the gene ends were 0 bases for V and 10 bases for J; bases not matched to a gene: 10. The CDR3 totals 16 residues. Germline V gene data show CDR1 as SGHRS and CDR2 as YFSETQ.

This clonotype was seen at least ten times. The V and J genes are TRBV11-2 and TRBJ2-5; possible D gene TRBD1, 6 bases. The CDR3 contains 16 residues. CDR1 and CDR2 from the germline V gene are SGHAT and FQNNGV. Trimming took off 1 base at V and 3 bases at J, with 15 bases between the two ends. CDR3 protein: CASSLAVRGLEETQYF. As DNA, the CDR3 is TGTGCCAGCAGCTTAGCGGTCAGGGGATTAGAAGAGACCCAGTACTTC.

This clonotype was detected many times. The gene calls are TRBV12-3 or TRBV12-4 and TRBJ1-1; D is uncertain. There are 13 residues in the CDR3. The V end lost 1 base, the J end lost 1 base, and 4 bases lay between the germline ends. The CDR3 region is CASSLEANTEAFF. CDR3 bases: TGTGCCAGCAGTTTAGAAGCGAACACTGAAGCTTTCTTT.

In its sample, this clonotype was seen many times. This chain connects TRBV4-3 to TRBJ2-4; a weak D match, TRBD2 (5 bases). V gave up 3 bases and J gave up 0 bases, with 12 bases separating them. Germline V gives CDR1 LGHNA, CDR2 YSLEER. CDR3 length equals 16 residues. CDR3 bases: TGCGCCAGCAGCCAGGGGAGACCTCTAGCCAAAAACATTCAGTACTTC. Translating gives CASSQGRPLAKNIQYF.

Notes on this clonotype: An end of the junction does not agree with germline; a read error may underlie this. The chain carries TRBV11-2 and TRBJ2-2; no reliable D call. The V gene's germline CDR1 is SGHAT and CDR2 FQNNGV. The CDR3 sequence is 18 residues long. This CDR3 reads CASSLDPLSRANTWELFF. DNA for the CDR3: TGTGCCAGCAGCTTAGATCCTCTTAGTAGGGCGAACACCTGGGAGCTGTTTTTT.